This T cell receptor beta chain comes out of a study of blood T cell repertoires in COVID-19. Profiling relied on immunoSEQ multiplex PCR, and the TCRdb table lists in-frame clones only, not all of them. Of about 45,000 clones detected, 65% to 85% appear once; the ten largest clones hold around 8%. Germline assignment: CDR1 DFQATT and CDR2 SNEGSKA (reference sequence). This CDR3 region has 13 residues. Deletions cut 3 bases from V and 1 base from J, with 9 bases between. Sequenced sample: peripheral blood. The clonotype comes from a man older than 75 in a cohort sampled during active COVID-19. The chain links TRBV20-1 to TRBJ2-5; D unresolved. The DNA for the CDR3 is TGCAGTGCTAGTGGGCTTGGCCAAGAGACCCAGTACTTC. This codes for CSASGLGQETQYF.